Listed here is a single T cell receptor (beta chain). Its antigen is not known. Sample treatment: roughly 19 received Ad26.COV2.S at low or high dose, single or two shots; a few received placebo; per-sample allocation not given. Material that was analyzed had been drawn on day 63 after the first vaccine or placebo injection. Trimming took off 6 bases at V and 6 bases at J, with 17 bases between the two ends. Germline CDR1 reads LNHDA; CDR2 reads SQIVND (reference sequence). The CDR3 totals 14 residues. This record belongs to a study of Ad26.COV2.S vaccination and SARS-CoV-2 variants. Study-wide context: Intramuscular Ad26.COV2.S at 5x10^10 or 1x10^11 viral particles.

Study findings and constraints: Compared with placebo recipients, vaccine recipients had higher spike-specific TCR breadth.

Clones were sequenced by immunoSEQ multiplex PCR, and TCRdb holds only the in-frame ones, with some missing. The sample shows a few hundred thousand clones, over 75% of them seen only once. The sequencing here drew on peripheral blood, taken in a trial of Ad26.COV2.S vaccine versus placebo. The receptor comes from a person between 18 and 65 years old who received the Ad26.COV2.S COVID-19 vaccine or a placebo. The J gene is TRBJ1-1, the V gene TRBV19, with a possible D match to TRBD1 (5 bases). The CDR3 nucleotides are TGTGCCAGTAGCGCAGGGTTAGGAAATGCTGAAGCTTTCTTT. Protein product: CASSAGLGNAEAFF.